This T cell receptor beta chain was identified in a study of cytomegalovirus exposure and HLA in healthy donors. Study overall: Falling in the Caucasian-associated ancestry cluster were about 82% of 398 genotyped donors.

Study-wide results and caveats: Common viral pathogens (according to a later analysis) appeared linked to several of the most significant clusters. Some V segments, including TRBV6-2 and TRBV6-3, were excluded as indistinguishable.

With regard to this clone: Its target is not known.

The PCR ran on 60 Vbeta and 13 Jbeta primers. Method: immunoSEQ multiplex PCR; TCRdb's copy keeps in-frame clones and lacks some. The repertoire shows around 58,000 clones; the top ten hold about 10%. Germline V lookup: CDR1 SGHDT, CDR2 YYEEEE. The V gene lost 4 bases and the J gene lost 5 bases, with 11 bases spanning the gap. The CDR3 contains 13 residues. J is TRBJ2-3 and V is TRBV5-6; no clear D. This TCR derives from a man in his fifties or sixties in good health and CMV-seropositive. Sequencing was performed on PBMCs. CDR3 loop: CASSRFPGDTQYF. CDR3 sequence (DNA): TGTGCCAGCAGCCGATTTCCCGGAGATACGCAGTATTTT.